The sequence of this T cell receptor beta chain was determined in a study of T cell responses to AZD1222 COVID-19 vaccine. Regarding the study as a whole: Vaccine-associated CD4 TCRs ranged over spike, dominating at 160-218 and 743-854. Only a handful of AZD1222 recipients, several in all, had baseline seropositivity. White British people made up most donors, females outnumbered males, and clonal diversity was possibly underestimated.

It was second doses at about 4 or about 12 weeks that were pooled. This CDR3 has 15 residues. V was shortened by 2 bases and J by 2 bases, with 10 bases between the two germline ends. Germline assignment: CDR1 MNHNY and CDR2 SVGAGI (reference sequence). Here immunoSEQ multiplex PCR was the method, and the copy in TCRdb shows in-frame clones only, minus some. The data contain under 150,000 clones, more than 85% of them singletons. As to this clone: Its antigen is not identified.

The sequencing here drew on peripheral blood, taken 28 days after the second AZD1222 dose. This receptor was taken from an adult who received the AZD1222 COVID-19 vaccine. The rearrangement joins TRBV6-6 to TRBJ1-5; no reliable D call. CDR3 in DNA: TGTGCCAGCAGTTACAGGGCCGTGGGCAATCAGCCCCAGCATTTT. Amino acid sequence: CASSYRAVGNQPQHF.